This T cell receptor beta chain was retrieved from a study of neurological immune-mediated disorders. Overall study findings and caveats: The study found no CDR3 amino acid sequences shared by expanded clones across subjects, suggesting private repertoires in all groups. The most TCR clonal expansion was seen in HTLV-1-associated myelopathy, whereas the least was seen in multiple sclerosis, below the level in healthy controls.

Germline CDR1 DFQATT, CDR2 SNEGSKA (reference sequence). Unmatched junction bases numbered 7, after V lost 0 bases and J lost 7 bases. The CDR3 sequence is 15 residues long. Time point reported: technical triplicate 2. In its sample, this clonotype was seen many times. The antigen remains undetermined. With 10-nucleotide random UMIs, 5'RACE was used to make the cDNA. TCRdb re-called the 5' RACE reads through MiXCR, storing one row per CDR3 protein. The data show approximately 28,000 distinct CDR3 sequences, with 13% seen just once and approximately 5.6% held by the top ten. This clonotype originated in a female donor with HTLV-1-associated myelopathy (HAM/TSP). The chain has TRBV20-1 and TRBJ2-2, with 8 nucleotides matching TRBD2. Input material: CD4+ T cells from blood. The CDR3 sequence: CSARDKRGGVGELFF. The CDR3 DNA sequence: TGCAGTGCTAGAGATAAACGGGGGGGAGTCGGGGAGCTGTTTTTT.